This T cell receptor beta chain was observed in a study of cytomegalovirus exposure and HLA in healthy donors. Study-wide findings and caveats: For cytomegalovirus status, the classifier reportedly gave diagnoses with high specificity and sensitivity. Analyses of presence/absence relied on an assumption of roughly uniform sequencing depth across donors.

The CDR3 is made up of 14 amino acids. Germline V gives CDR1 LGHNA, CDR2 YNFKEQ. V was clipped by 4 bases and J by 1 base; unmatched bases: 2. Worth noting for this clone: Its antigen is unidentified. This sample also contains other DNA sequences that code for the same CDR3.

PCR employed 60 Vbeta and 13 Jbeta primers. Here immunoSEQ multiplex PCR was the method, and the copy in TCRdb shows in-frame clones only, minus some. Among roughly 150,000 clones listed, 80% to 85% were seen once. Sample: PBMCs. The V gene is TRBV4-2, the J gene TRBJ2-5; the match to TRBD2 covers 8 bases. The sequence was collected from a female donor in good health and CMV-seronegative. The CDR3 reads CASSPREGQETQYF. CDR3 bases: TGTGCCAGCAGCCCCCGGGAGGGCCAAGAGACCCAGTACTTC.